This entry is about one T cell receptor (beta chain). Its antigen specificity is not known. Within one base of it there is no much larger clone, and no base qualities were kept. The source of the sample is a study of cytomegalovirus exposure and HLA in healthy donors (dated by TCRdb to about 2017). At the level of the whole study: An earlier analysis of roughly 500 of the donors reported approximately 270 Gb of sequence data and roughly 110 million unique TCR beta sequences from 150 million to 200 million T cells. The genetic ancestry cluster associated with self-reported Caucasian donors included 81% of the approximately 410 genotyped donors. A later genetic analysis used genome-wide SNP genotypes for about 60% of the roughly 670 donors, treating that subset as a discovery cohort. In a later analysis, previously published TCR beta repertoires from about 640 donors were re-analyzed and high-resolution HLA genotyping was added so that TCR occurrence patterns could be studied. All discovery cohort repertoires had been generated using a single sequencing platform. To decide whether each TCR beta V gene segment behaved as functional or pseudogenic, an earlier analysis of over 500 of the donors relied on high-throughput TCR beta sequencing. Donor age, sex, ethnicity and CMV serostatus were collected together with the repertoire data. The study was designed to test whether signatures of past pathogen exposure could be identified by cataloging public T cell receptors. A few DR-DQ haplotypes were handled as single units for association and clustering because linkage in the cohort was strong. Among approximately 370 genotyped donors of the cohort, an average of around 250,000 unique TCR beta nucleotide sequences was sequenced per donor, of which about 18% were non-productive. HLA typing covered class I and class II loci at four-digit resolution. Approximately 300 gigabases of sequencing data and roughly 90 million unique TCR sequences were included in an early release covering about 620 HLA-typed donors. The number of donors typed differed by locus, with roughly 629-640 for A, B, C, DRB1 and DQB1, around 500 for DQA1, over 600 for DPA1, and some 440 for DPB1. High-throughput TCR immunosequencing, statistical association of individual TCRs with disease status, and machine learning were combined to predict cytomegalovirus infection status. The T cell repertoires of some 670 subjects were profiled by immunosequencing and related to cytomegalovirus serostatus. In addition to the first cohort of 500 to 850 subjects, a separate validation cohort of under 150 different subjects was used. The later analysis used no new phenotypic data to find candidate immune exposures, relying instead on TCR beta sequences and their occurrence across donors.

Points the paper makes about the study in general: Linkage disequilibrium might explain the correlated functional status among segregating V segments, but an unknown experimental factor could not be ruled out. HLA typing was unavailable for some donors at each locus, so association tests used only the typed subset. A later analysis associated about 17,000 TCR beta sequences with specific HLA alleles at a false discovery rate of 0.05. A cluster of highly shared sequence variants was judged likely to represent a technical artifact of the sequencing pipeline. When HLA alleles, especially DR and DQ, strongly co-occurred, attributing TCR associations to individual alleles was difficult. In a later analysis, HLA-associated TCR beta chains were found to be more clonally expanded and to have lower generation probabilities than equally common non-associated chains. Most TCR sequences were seen in very few donors, while some public TCRs were found in many individuals. The 87-base-pair reads could not distinguish some IMGT-functional V segments, including TRBV6-2 and TRBV6-3, so those segments were excluded. In an earlier analysis of more than 500 of the donors, most TCR beta V segments appeared in productive rearrangements about 87% or about 30% of the time, broadly matching IMGT annotations. A total of roughly 160 TCR beta chains were listed by the study as associated with cytomegalovirus. According to a later analysis, most CMV-associated TCR beta chains appeared to be HLA-restricted, and the HLA associations seemed to be driven largely by CMV exposure. This cohort had only TCR beta chains sequenced, and the lack of alpha or paired-chain data limited which features could be detected. A later genetic analysis associated a missense DCLRE1C variant with V-gene and J-gene trimming of TCR beta chains, and an independent cohort replicated the association. The authors suggested that the approach could potentially be extended to other disease states and immunological phenotypes. Because counts were too low, roughly 16 rarely observed V segments, including chromosome 9 orphons, were excluded from the earlier analysis of 500 to 700 of the donors. Cytomegalovirus status was reported to be diagnosed by the classifier with high specificity and sensitivity in both the original and validation cohorts. The presence/absence analyses assumed that sequencing depth was roughly uniform across donors, and that assumption may not be true. According to a later genetic analysis, donors in an Asian-associated ancestry cluster had fewer N-insertions in productive TCRs than the approximately 700-donor mean. In a later analysis, several top co-occurrence clusters were reported to appear linked to parvovirus B19, influenza, CMV and Epstein-Barr virus. In vitro tests confirmed that a few of the cytomegalovirus-associated TCR beta chains recognize cytomegalovirus antigens. A further reported finding was that TCR beta sequences accurately predicted the HLA-A and HLA-B alleles for most subjects in the first cohort. CMV serostatus was the only immune exposure information available for the cohort. In a later analysis, TCR association rates were found to vary across HLA loci, with the most associated TCRs seen for DRB1 alleles and the fewest for HLA-C alleles.

The cohort consisted of 600 to 750 healthy bone marrow donors. At the time of sampling, all cohort members were nominally healthy, though unrecorded immune exposures were likely present. The donor was CMV seronegative and was included in the group of hundreds of seronegative cohort members. Each donor provided a peripheral blood sample, and peripheral blood mononuclear cells were used for TCR beta sequencing. Genomic DNA was extracted from the blood cell samples with the Qiagen DNeasy Blood Extraction Kit. The method behind the library was the immunoSEQ multiplex PCR assay. For the multiplex PCR, a mixture combining 60 forward primers for TCR Vbeta segments and 13 reverse primers for TCR Jbeta segments was used. The CDR3 region of rearranged TCR beta genes was amplified from genomic DNA by a multiplex PCR assay. On the Illumina HiSeq System, the amplified TCR beta libraries were sequenced as 87-base-pair reads. As for how the authors treated the data: Across the 640 or so repertoires, a later analysis counted around 80 million unique TCR beta chains, roughly 11 million of which were shared by at least two donors. To remove PCR and sequencing errors, raw reads were error-corrected and collapsed into unique sequences using a nearest-neighbor algorithm that merged closely related sequences. V, D and J gene segments were assigned by aligning CDR3 sequences to IMGT reference sequences. For a sequence to be retained, a match of at least six nucleotides was required to both a V gene segment and a J gene segment. A rearrangement was called productive if the CDR3 had no stop codons and remained in frame with V and J, and every other rearrangement was called non-productive. Following IMGT convention, CDR3 was defined as the stretch from the second conserved V-encoded cysteine up to the conserved J-encoded phenylalanine. The earlier analysis of about 560 of the donors excluded any sequence lacking an unambiguous match to a single V gene segment. An earlier analysis of 587 of the donors called V segments functional above 56.7% productive rearrangements and segregating when the between-donor standard deviation exceeded 5%. A statistical classification framework was built for diagnosing cytomegalovirus status from the catalog of TCR beta chain sequences. V and J gene assignment, in a later analysis, came from comparing TCR nucleotide sequences with IMGT/GENE-DB human TR gene sequences. A later analysis assigned CDR3 sequences and most-parsimonious VDJ recombination scenarios with the TCRdist pipeline. In a later analysis, each TCR beta chain was defined by its CDR3 amino acid sequence together with its V-gene family, and reads lacking a unique V-gene family were excluded. A later analysis removed over 500 highly shared, low-generation-probability nucleotide sequences to deal with suspected cross-contamination and a sequencing artifact. For each public chain, a later analysis derived a clonal expansion index from normalized ranks of inferred template counts within each repertoire. Generation probabilities in a later analysis came from a VDJ recombination model fitted to out-of-frame rearrangements, and those results were checked against IGoR. A later analysis scored TCR-TCR, TCR-HLA and TCR-CMV co-occurrence with hypergeometric tests, applying a repertoire-size bias correction to TCR pairs. A later analysis estimated false discovery rates by permuting HLA or CMV assignments 20 times. A later analysis grouped co-occurring TCRs with DBSCAN, adding TCRdist sequence similarity when clustering within HLA-allele-positive subsets. For co-occurrence clustering, repertoires with fewer than 30,000 or more than 120,000 public chains were excluded, along with five repertoires with anomalous nucleotide sharing. The immuneACCESS repertoire file appears here via TCRdb, limited to in-frame rearrangements. These files lack a portion of the clones; in checked studies, under half of the deficit traces to unresolved V genes, and the cause of the others is not known. D and trimming come from the DNA, and the V and J calls and clone size come from that table. The sample table holds 120,000 to 150,000 clones, of which roughly 80% were seen once. The top ten clonotypes cover approximately 0.97% of the sample.

CDR1 LGHNA and CDR2 YSLEER were looked up in the germline V gene. Cut back by 1 base and 5 bases, the V and J ends lie 5 bases apart. From its cysteine to its phenylalanine, the CDR3 spans 13 amino acids. Only CDR3 DNA remains: 39 bases, in frame from the first base. What was sequenced was PBMCs. This clonotype was sampled from a man younger than 35 in good health and CMV-seronegative. This chain joins TRBV4-3 to TRBJ1-4, with no reliable assignment of the D segment. Here is the DNA: TGCGCCAGCAGCCAAGGTAGAAATGAAAAACTGTTTTTT. Its translation is CASSQGRNEKLFF.